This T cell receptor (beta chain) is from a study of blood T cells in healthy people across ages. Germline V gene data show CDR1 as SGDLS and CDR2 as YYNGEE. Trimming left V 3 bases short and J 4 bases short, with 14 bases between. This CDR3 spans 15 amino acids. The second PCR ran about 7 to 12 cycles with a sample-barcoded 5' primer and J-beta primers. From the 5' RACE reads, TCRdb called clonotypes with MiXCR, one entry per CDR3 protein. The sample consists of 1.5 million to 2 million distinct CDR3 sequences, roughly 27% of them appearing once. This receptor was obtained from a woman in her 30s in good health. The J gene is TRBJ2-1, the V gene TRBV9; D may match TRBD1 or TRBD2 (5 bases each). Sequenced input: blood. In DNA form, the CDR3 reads TGTGCCAGCAGCGGACGGGACGTAAAATACAATGAGCAGTTCTTC. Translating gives CASSGRDVKYNEQFF. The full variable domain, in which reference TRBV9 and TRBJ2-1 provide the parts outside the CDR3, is DSGVTQTPKHLITATGQRVTLRCSPRSGDLSVYWYQQSLDQGLQFLIQYYNGEERAKGNILERFSAQQFPDLHSELNLSSLELGDSALYFCASSGRDVKYNEQFFGPGTRLTVL.